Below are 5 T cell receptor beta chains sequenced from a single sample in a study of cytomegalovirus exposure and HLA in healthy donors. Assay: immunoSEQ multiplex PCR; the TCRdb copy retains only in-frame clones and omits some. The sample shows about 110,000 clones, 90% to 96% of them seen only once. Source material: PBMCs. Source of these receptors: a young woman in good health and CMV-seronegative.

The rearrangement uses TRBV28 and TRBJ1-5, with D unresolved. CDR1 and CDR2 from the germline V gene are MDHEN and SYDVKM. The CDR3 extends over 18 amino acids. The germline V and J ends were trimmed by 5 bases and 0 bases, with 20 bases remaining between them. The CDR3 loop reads CASSPGSQWLYSNQPQHF. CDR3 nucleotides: TGTGCCAGCAGTCCCGGGTCCCAATGGTTGTATAGCAATCAGCCCCAGCATTTT.

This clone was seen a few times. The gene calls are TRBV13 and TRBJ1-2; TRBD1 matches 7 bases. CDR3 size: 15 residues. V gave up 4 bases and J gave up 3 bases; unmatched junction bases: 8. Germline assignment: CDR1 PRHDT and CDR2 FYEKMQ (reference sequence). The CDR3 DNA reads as TGTGCCAGCAGCTCCCCGGGACAGACCTACTATGGCTACACCTTC. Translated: CASSSPGQTYYGYTF.

The CDR3 nucleotides are TGTGCCAGCAGCTTGTTTTGGCAGGGGATCACCGGGGAGCTGTTTTTT. Amino acids: CASSLFWQGITGELFF. The chain links TRBV5-6 to TRBJ2-2, with TRBD1 as a possible D gene (6 bases). The CDR3 sequence is 16 residues long. Germline CDR1 and CDR2: SGHDT and YYEEEE. Trimming pared 1 base from V and 4 bases from J, leaving 14 bases between.

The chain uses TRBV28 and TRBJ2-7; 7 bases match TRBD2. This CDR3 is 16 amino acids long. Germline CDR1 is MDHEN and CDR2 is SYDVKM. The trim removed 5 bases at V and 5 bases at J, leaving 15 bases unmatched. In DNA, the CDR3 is TGTGCCAGCAGTCCACTCCGGGGAGGGATAAGAAACGAGCAGTACTTC. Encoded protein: CASSPLRGGIRNEQYF. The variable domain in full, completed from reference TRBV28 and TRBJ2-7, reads DVKVTQSSRYLVKRTGEKVFLECVQDMDHENMFWYRQDPGLGLRLIYFSYDVKMKEKGDIPEGYSVSREKKERFSLILESASTNQTSMYLCASSPLRGGIRNEQYFGPGTRLTVT.

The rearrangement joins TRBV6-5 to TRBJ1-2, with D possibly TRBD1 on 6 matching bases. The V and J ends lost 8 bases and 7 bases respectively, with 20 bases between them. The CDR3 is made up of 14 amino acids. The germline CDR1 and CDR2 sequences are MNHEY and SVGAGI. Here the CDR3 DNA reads TGTGCCAGCCGACGGACAGAGGAATCGGTTGGCTACACCTTC. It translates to CASRRTEESVGYTF.